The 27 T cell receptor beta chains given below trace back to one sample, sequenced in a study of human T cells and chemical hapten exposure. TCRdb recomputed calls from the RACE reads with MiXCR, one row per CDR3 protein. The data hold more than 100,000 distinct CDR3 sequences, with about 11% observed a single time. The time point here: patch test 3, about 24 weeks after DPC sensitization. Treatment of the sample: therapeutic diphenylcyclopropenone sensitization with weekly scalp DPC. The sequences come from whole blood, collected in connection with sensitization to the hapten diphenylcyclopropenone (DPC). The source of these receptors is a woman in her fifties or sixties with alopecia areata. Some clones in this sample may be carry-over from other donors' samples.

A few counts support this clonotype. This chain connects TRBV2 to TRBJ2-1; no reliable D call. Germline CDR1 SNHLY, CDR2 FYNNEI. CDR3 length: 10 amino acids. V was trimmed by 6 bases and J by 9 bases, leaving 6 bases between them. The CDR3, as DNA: TGTGCCAGCAGCTCCGCTGAGCAGTTCTTC. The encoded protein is CASSSAEQFF. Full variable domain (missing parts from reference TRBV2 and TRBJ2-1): EPEVTQTPSHQVTQMGQEVILRCVPISNHLYFYWYRQILGQKVEFLVSFYNNEISEKSEIFDDQFSVERPDGSNFTLKIRSTKLEDSAMYFCASSSAEQFFGPGTRLTVL.

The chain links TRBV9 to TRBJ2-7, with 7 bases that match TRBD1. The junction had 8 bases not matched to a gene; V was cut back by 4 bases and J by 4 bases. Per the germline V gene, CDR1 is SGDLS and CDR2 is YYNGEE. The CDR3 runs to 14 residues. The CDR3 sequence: CASSLGQEAYEQYF. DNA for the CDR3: TGTGCCAGCAGCCTAGGACAGGAGGCGTACGAGCAGTACTTC.

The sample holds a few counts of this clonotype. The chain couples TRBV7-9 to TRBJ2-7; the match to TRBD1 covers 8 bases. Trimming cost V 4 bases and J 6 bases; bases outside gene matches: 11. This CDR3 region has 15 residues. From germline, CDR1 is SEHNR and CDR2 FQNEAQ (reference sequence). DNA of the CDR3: TGTGCCAGCAGCTCTTTGGGACAGGCTGCGTCCGAGCAGTACTTC. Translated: CASSSLGQAASEQYF.

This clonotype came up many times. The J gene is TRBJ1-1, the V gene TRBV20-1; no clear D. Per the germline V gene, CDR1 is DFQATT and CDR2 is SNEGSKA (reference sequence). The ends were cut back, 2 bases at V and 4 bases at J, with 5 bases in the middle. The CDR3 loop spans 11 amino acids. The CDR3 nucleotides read TGCAGTGCTAGATTTCTCACTGAAGCTTTCTTT. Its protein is CSARFLTEAFF.

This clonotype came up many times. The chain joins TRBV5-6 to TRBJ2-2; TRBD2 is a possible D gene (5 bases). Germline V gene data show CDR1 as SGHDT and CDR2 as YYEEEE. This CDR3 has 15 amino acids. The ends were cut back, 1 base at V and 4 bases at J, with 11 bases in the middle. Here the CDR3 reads CASSLRPAGTGELFF. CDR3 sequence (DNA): TGTGCCAGCAGCTTGAGGCCCGCGGGCACCGGGGAGCTGTTTTTT.

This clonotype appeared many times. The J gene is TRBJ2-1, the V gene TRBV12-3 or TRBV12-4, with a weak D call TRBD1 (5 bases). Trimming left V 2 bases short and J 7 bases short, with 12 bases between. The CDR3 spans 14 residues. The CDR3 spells CASSLMVAGNEQFF. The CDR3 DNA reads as TGTGCCAGCAGTTTAATGGTAGCAGGGAATGAGCAGTTCTTC.

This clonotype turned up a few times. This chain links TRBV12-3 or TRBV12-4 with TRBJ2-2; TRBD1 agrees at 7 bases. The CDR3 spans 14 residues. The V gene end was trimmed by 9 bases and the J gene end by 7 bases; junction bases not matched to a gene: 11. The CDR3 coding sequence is TGTGCCAGTATCCCCGAGGGGGCTGGCGGGGAGCTGTTTTTT. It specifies CASIPEGAGGELFF.

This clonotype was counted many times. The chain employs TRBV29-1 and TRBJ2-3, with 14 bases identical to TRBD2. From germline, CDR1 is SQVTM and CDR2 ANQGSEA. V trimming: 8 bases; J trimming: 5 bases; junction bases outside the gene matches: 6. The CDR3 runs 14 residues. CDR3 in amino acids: CSTPGLAGVDTQYF. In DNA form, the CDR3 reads TGCAGCACACCGGGACTAGCGGGAGTAGATACGCAGTATTTT.

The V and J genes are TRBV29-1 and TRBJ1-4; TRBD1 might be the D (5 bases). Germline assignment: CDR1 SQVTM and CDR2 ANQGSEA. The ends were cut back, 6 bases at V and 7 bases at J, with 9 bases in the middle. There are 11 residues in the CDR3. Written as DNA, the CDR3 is TGCAGCGTGGAGCAGGGTGAAAAACTGTTTTTT. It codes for CSVEQGEKLFF.

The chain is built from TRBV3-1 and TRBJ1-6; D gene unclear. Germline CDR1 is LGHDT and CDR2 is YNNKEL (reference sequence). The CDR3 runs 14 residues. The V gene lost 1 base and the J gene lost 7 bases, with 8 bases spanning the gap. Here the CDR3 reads CASSQASGNSPLHF. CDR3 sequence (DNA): TGTGCCAGCAGCCAAGCCTCGGGGAATTCACCCCTCCACTTT. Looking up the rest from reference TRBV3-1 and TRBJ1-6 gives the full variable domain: DTAVSQTPKYLVTQMGNDKSIKCEQNLGHDTMYWYKQDSKKFLKIMFSYNNKELIINETVPNRFSPKSPDKAHLNLHINSLELGDSAVYFCASSQASGNSPLHFGNGTRLTVT.

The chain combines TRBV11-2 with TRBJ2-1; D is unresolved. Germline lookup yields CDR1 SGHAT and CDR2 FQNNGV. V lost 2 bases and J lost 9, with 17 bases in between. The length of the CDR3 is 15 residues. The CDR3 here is CASSLKRTHTREQFF. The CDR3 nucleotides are TGTGCCAGCAGCTTAAAACGGACCCACACGCGTGAGCAGTTCTTC.

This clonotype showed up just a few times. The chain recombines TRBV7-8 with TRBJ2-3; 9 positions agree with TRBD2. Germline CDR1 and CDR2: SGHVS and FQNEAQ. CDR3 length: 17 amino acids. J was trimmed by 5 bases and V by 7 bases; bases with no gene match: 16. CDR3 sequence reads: CASTLNIPQRGEDTQYF. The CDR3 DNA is TGTGCCAGCACCCTAAATATCCCCCAGCGGGGGGAAGATACGCAGTATTTT.

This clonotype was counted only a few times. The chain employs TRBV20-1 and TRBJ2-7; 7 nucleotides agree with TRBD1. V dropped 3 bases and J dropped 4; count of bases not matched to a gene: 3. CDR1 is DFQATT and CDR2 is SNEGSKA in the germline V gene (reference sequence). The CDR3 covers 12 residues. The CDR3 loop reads CSASAGGYEQYF. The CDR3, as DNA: TGCAGTGCTAGTGCAGGGGGTTACGAGCAGTACTTC.

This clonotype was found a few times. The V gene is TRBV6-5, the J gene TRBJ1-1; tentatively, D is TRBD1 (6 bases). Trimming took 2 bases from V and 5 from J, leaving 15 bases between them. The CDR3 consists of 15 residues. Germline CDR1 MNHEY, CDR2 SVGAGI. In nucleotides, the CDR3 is TGTGCCAGCAGTTACCACACAGGGTCGGCGACTGAAGCTTTCTTT. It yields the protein CASSYHTGSATEAFF.

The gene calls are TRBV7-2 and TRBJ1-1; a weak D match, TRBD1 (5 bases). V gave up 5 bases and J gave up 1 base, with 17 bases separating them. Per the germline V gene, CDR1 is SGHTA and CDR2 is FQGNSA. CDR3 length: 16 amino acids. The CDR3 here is CASSPGARRANTEAFF. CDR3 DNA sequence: TGTGCCAGCAGCCCTGGGGCCCGGAGGGCGAACACTGAAGCTTTCTTT.

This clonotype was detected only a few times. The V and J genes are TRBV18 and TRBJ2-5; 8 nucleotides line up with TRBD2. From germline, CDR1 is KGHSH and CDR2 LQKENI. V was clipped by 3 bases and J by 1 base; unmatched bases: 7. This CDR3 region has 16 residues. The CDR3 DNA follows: TGTGCCAGCTCACCGGGAATAGCGGGACTCCAAGAGACCCAGTACTTC. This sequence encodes CASSPGIAGLQETQYF.

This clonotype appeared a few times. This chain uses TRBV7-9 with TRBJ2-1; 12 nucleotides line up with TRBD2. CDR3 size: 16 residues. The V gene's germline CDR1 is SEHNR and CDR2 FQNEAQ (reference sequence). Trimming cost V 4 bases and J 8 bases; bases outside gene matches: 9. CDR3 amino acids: CASSSKTSGSGDEQFF. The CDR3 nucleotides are TGTGCCAGCAGCTCAAAGACTAGCGGGAGTGGCGATGAGCAGTTCTTC.

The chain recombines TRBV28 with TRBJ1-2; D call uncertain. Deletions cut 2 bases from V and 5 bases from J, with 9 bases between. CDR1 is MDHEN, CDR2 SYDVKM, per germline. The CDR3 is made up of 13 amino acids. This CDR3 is CASSLSPEYGYTF. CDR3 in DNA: TGTGCCAGCAGTTTAAGCCCAGAGTATGGCTACACCTTC.

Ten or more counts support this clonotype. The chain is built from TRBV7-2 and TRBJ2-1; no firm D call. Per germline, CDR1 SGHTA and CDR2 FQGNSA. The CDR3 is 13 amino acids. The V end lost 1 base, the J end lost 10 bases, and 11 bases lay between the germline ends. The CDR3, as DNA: TGTGCCAGCAGCTTAGTAGACATTCAGGAGCAGTTCTTC. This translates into CASSLVDIQEQFF. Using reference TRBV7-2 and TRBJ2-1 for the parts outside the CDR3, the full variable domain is GAGVSQSPSNKVTEKGKDVELRCDPISGHTALYWYRQSLGQGLEFLIYFQGNSAPDKSGLPSDRFSAERTGGSVSTLTIQRTQQEDSAVYLCASSLVDIQEQFFGPGTRLTVL.

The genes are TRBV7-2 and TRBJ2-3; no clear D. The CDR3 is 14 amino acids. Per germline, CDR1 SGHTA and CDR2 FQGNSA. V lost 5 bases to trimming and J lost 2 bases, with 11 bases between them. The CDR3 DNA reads TGTGCCAGCAGCCTTCGGCAGGTCACAGATACGCAGTATTTT. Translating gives CASSLRQVTDTQYF.

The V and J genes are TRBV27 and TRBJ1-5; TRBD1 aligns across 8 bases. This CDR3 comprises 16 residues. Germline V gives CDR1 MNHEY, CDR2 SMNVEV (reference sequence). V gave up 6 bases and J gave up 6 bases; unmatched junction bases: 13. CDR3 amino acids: CASRASPQGASQPQHF. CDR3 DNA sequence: TGTGCCAGCAGAGCCTCCCCTCAGGGGGCTAGTCAGCCCCAGCATTTT.

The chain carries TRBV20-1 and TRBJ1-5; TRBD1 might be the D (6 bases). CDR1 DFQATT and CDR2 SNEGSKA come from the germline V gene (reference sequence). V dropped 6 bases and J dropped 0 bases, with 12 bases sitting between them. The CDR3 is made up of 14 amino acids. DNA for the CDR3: TGCAGTGCCACACAGGGCCATAGCAATCAGCCCCAGCATTTT. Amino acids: CSATQGHSNQPQHF.

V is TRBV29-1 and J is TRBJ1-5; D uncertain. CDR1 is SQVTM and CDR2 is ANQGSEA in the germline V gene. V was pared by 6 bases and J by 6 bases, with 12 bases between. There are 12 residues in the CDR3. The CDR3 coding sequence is TGCAGCGTAGGTCTCGAGGGTCAGCCCCAGCATTTT. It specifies CSVGLEGQPQHF. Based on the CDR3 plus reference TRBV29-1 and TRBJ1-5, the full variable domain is SAVISQKPSRDICQRGTSLTIQCQVDSQVTMMFWYRQQPGQSLTLIATANQGSEATYESGFVIDKFPISRPNLTFSTLTVSNMSPEDSSIYLCSVGLEGQPQHFGDGTRLSIL.

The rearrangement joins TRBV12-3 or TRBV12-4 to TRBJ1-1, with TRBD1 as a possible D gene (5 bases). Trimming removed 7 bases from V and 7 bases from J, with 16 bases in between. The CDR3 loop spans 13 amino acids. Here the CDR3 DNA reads TGTGCCAGCACCCTCCCGGCGGGACTTGAAGCTTTCTTT. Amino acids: CASTLPAGLEAFF.

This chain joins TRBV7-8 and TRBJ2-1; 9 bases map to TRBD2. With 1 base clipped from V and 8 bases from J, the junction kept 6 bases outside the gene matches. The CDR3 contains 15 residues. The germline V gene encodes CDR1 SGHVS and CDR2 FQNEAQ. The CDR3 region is CASSLVGGRVDEQFF. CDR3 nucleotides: TGTGCCAGCAGCTTAGTGGGCGGGAGGGTGGATGAGCAGTTCTTC.

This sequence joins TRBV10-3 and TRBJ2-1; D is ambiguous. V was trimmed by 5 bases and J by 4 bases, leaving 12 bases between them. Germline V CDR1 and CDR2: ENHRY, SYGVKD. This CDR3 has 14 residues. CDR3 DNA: TGTGCCATCAGTAGGTCGGGCTCATACAATGAGCAGTTCTTC. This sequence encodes CAISRSGSYNEQFF.

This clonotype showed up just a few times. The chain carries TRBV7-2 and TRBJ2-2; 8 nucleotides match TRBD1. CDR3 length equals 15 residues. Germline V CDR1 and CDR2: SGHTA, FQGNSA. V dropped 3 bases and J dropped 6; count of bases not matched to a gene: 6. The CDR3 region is CASSFRGLKAGELFF. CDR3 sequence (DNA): TGTGCCAGCAGCTTCAGGGGGCTAAAGGCCGGGGAGCTGTTTTTT.